A single sample is the source of the 15 T cell receptor beta chains below, sequenced in a study of shared clonotypes between healthy human individuals (dated by TCRdb to 2018 to 2020). CD8 naive samples consisted of CD45RO-negative cells that were positively selected for CCR7, yielding a CD45RA+CCR7+ population without TemRA cells. The receptor library was made with the immunoSEQ multiplex PCR assay. TCRdb limited this immuneACCESS table to in-frame rearrangements with V and J called. A share of clones is missing; checked studies link under half to unresolved V genes, and the rest is unexplained. This sample has about 2 million clones in its table, and about 95% of those were observed once. The top ten clonotypes cover 1.2% of the sample. The material sequenced was naive CD8+ T cells sorted from blood. The cell subset or site label, read with the paper, signifies: CD45RA+CCR7+. The receptor set was obtained from a man younger than 35 in good health.

This chain links TRBV29-1 with TRBJ1-2, with D unresolved. There are 11 residues in the CDR3. Germline V CDR1 and CDR2: SQVTM, ANQGSEA. Trimming pared 0 bases from V and 6 bases from J, leaving 5 bases between. CDR3 protein: CSVEDENGYTF. In DNA, the CDR3 is TGCAGCGTTGAAGATGAGAATGGCTACACCTTC.

The chain carries TRBV27 and TRBJ2-2, with D perhaps matching TRBD2 (6 bases). The CDR3 totals 15 residues. V lost 1 base to trimming and J lost 4 bases, with 10 bases between them. Germline V gene lookup returns CDR1 MNHEY and CDR2 SMNVEV (reference sequence). The CDR3 here is CASSLYSGGTGELFF. The CDR3 DNA sequence: TGTGCCAGCAGTTTATACTCCGGGGGCACCGGGGAGCTGTTTTTT.

V gene TRBV9 combines with J gene TRBJ2-7; possibly TRBD2 for D (5 bases). The length of the CDR3 is 16 residues. CDR1 and CDR2 from the germline V gene are SGDLS and YYNGEE. Trimming took off 0 bases at V and 7 bases at J, with 20 bases between the two ends. CDR3 protein: CASSVEASPPFAEQYF. The CDR3 region has the DNA TGTGCCAGCAGCGTAGAGGCTAGCCCCCCATTCGCGGAGCAGTACTTC.

This chain uses TRBV28 with TRBJ2-1; 14 positions agree with TRBD2. V shed 3 bases, J shed 5 bases, and the junction held 6 bases outside the gene matches. Per germline, CDR1 MDHEN and CDR2 SYDVKM. This CDR3 contains 17 residues. The CDR3 DNA reads as TGTGCCAGCAGTTTGACGGGACTAGCGGGAGTTGACAATGAGCAGTTCTTC. Translated: CASSLTGLAGVDNEQFF.

The chain is built from TRBV4-1 and TRBJ2-7; no reliable D call. The CDR3 runs to 15 residues. CDR1 is MGHRA, CDR2 YSYEKL, per germline. The ends were cut back, 4 bases at V and 2 bases at J, with 15 bases in the middle. The CDR3 DNA is TGCGCCAGCAGCCCAAGTGCACAGTCTACCTACGAGCAGTACTTC. This gives the protein CASSPSAQSTYEQYF.

The V gene is TRBV5-6, the J gene TRBJ2-5, with TRBD1 identical over 8 bases. The last part of the DNA fits TRBJ2-7 better; the J call may be wrong. Looked up from germline, CDR1 is SGHDT and CDR2 is YYEEEE. This CDR3 is 13 amino acids long. CDR3 DNA: TGTGCCAGCAGCGCGGACAGGGAGAACGAGCAGTACTTC. Translating gives CASSADRENEQYF.

To note about this clone: This specimen includes other DNA sequences encoding the same CDR3. The chain has TRBV27 and TRBJ1-1; the match to TRBD1 covers 7 bases. This CDR3 has 14 residues. V was pared by 1 base and J by 5 bases, with 4 bases of the junction left unmatched. In germline, CDR1 is MNHEY, CDR2 SMNVEV (reference sequence). CDR3 coding DNA: TGTGCCAGCAGTTTATTACAGGGGAGGACTGAAGCTTTCTTT. Translation gives CASSLLQGRTEAFF.

This clone showed up just once. The chain couples TRBV7-9 to TRBJ2-1, with TRBD2 as a possible D gene (5 bases). Germline CDR1 is SEHNR and CDR2 is FQNEAQ (reference sequence). The V and J ends lost 3 bases and 2 bases respectively, with 17 bases between them. The length of the CDR3 is 17 residues. The CDR3 bases are TGTGCCAGCAGCTTGGTGGACTTAAAATCCACCTACAATGAGCAGTTCTTC. It codes for CASSLVDLKSTYNEQFF.

The V call is TRBV6-5, the J call TRBJ2-2; 11 bases are a match to TRBD2. Germline assignment: CDR1 MNHEY and CDR2 SVGAGI. The junction had 3 bases not matched to a gene; V was cut back by 4 bases and J by 2 bases. The CDR3 contains 16 residues. The CDR3 is CASSSGTSGNTGELFF. CDR3 nucleotides: TGTGCCAGCAGTTCCGGGACTAGCGGTAACACCGGGGAGCTGTTTTTT.

This chain connects TRBV7-9 to TRBJ2-7; 7 nucleotides match TRBD1. Germline lookup yields CDR1 SEHNR and CDR2 FQNEAQ (reference sequence). Trimming at V came to 2 bases and at J to 4 bases, leaving 5 bases not matched to a gene. This CDR3 has 14 amino acids. Here the CDR3 DNA reads TGTGCCAGCAGCTTACCTACAGGGGTATACGAGCAGTACTTC. Translation gives CASSLPTGVYEQYF.

The chain carries TRBV4-1 and TRBJ1-1; weak D call: TRBD1 (5 bases). Germline V gene lookup returns CDR1 MGHRA and CDR2 YSYEKL. With 1 base removed from V and 0 bases from J, the gap between germline ends came to 9 bases. The CDR3 is made up of 15 amino acids. The CDR3 sequence: CASSQGKGLNTEAFF. The CDR3 DNA follows: TGCGCCAGCAGCCAAGGAAAGGGGCTGAACACTGAAGCTTTCTTT.

The chain links TRBV7-9 to TRBJ2-7, with TRBD1 as a possible D gene (6 bases). V lost 2 bases, J lost 3 bases, and 11 bases lay in between. This CDR3 spans 14 amino acids. Germline V gives CDR1 SEHNR, CDR2 FQNEAQ (reference sequence). The chain's CDR3 is CASSLRDTFYEQYF. The CDR3 DNA follows: TGTGCCAGCAGCTTACGGGACACGTTCTACGAGCAGTACTTC.

The CDR3 reads CASSLGDTTNNSPLHF. The CDR3 DNA follows: TGTGCCAGCAGCTTGGGGGATACAACTAATAATTCACCCCTCCACTTT. V is TRBV5-5 and J is TRBJ1-6; D is unresolved. With 0 bases removed from V and 5 bases from J, the gap between germline ends came to 12 bases. This CDR3 has 16 residues. CDR1 and CDR2 from the germline V gene are SGHKS and YYEKEE (reference sequence). Combining the CDR3 with reference TRBV5-5 and TRBJ1-6 gives the whole variable domain DAGVTQSPTHLIKTRGQQVTLRCSPISGHKSVSWYQQVLGQGPQFIFQYYEKEERGRGNFPDRFSARQFPNYSSELNVNALLLGDSALYLCASSLGDTTNNSPLHFGNGTRLTVT.

In its sample, this clone was seen once. The chain carries TRBV4-3 and TRBJ1-1, with D perhaps matching TRBD1 (6 bases). Germline V CDR1 and CDR2: LGHNA, YSLEER. V dropped 2 bases and J dropped 4 bases, with 20 bases sitting between them. The CDR3 length is 17 residues. CDR3 nucleotide sequence: TGCGCCAGCAGCCAAATGACAGGCCCGACGATAAGCACTGAAGCTTTCTTT. Encoded protein: CASSQMTGPTISTEAFF.

The chain is built from TRBV7-8 and TRBJ1-5, with D hard to call. The CDR3 has 13 residues. V was cut by 5 bases and J by 7 bases, with 12 bases left in between. Per the germline V gene, CDR1 is SGHVS and CDR2 is FQNEAQ. CDR3 nucleotides: TGTGCCAGCAGCCCCACCGGCAGCCAGCCCCAGCATTTT. Amino acids: CASSPTGSQPQHF.